These 18 T cell receptor beta chains came from one sample sequenced in a study of blood T cell repertoires in COVID-19. Profiled with immunoSEQ multiplex PCR; TCRdb holds only in-frame clones, not every one. This repertoire shows about 99,000 clones, around 88% found once; its top ten account for around 1.9%. Sample: peripheral blood. The receptors originated from a man aged 50 to 59 with COVID-19, enrolled during active disease.

This CDR3 reads CASSHLRQILNTEAFF. CDR3 sequence (DNA): TGTGCCAGCAGCCACCTAAGACAGATTCTGAACACTGAAGCTTTCTTT. The chain recombines TRBV4-2 with TRBJ1-1, with a weak D call TRBD1 (5 bases). V lost 3 bases, J lost 0 bases, and 14 bases lay in between. CDR3 length: 16 residues. Looked up from germline, CDR1 is LGHNA and CDR2 is YNFKEQ.

Only one count was recorded for this clone. Other DNA sequences in the same sample also yield this CDR3. The chain combines TRBV20-1 with TRBJ1-4; no definite D call. The CDR3 totals 11 residues. Germline values: CDR1 DFQATT, CDR2 SNEGSKA (reference sequence). V was cut by 6 bases and J by 8 bases, with 10 bases left in between. CDR3 nucleotide sequence: TGCAGTGCCCGAGCGGGAGAAAAACTGTTTTTT. Its translation: CSARAGEKLFF.

The V call is TRBV11-1, the J call TRBJ1-1, with a weak D call TRBD1 (5 bases). This CDR3 spans 15 amino acids. Germline values: CDR1 SGHAT, CDR2 FQDESV (reference sequence). The ends were cut back, 6 bases at V and 1 base at J, with 15 bases in the middle. Written as DNA, the CDR3 is TGTGCCAGCAGTTCTACCGCAAGGGGGAACACTGAAGCTTTCTTT. Its protein product is CASSSTARGNTEAFF.

This sequence joins TRBV18 and TRBJ1-2; TRBD1 matches 7 bases. Germline trimming cut 6 bases from V and 0 bases from J; bases unmatched to any gene: 19. The germline V gene encodes CDR1 KGHSH and CDR2 LQKENI. The CDR3 is made up of 19 amino acids. CDR3 sequence reads: CASSLLTLTQGVPNYGYTF. The CDR3 region has the DNA TGTGCCAGCTCGCTTTTGACGTTAACCCAGGGGGTACCTAACTATGGCTACACCTTC.

The chain carries TRBV6-5 and TRBJ2-2; TRBD2 matches at 14 bases. The germline V gene encodes CDR1 MNHEY and CDR2 SVGAGI. The ends lost 8 bases at V and 4 bases at J; junction bases unmatched: 0. CDR3 length: 14 residues. The CDR3 region has the DNA TGTGCCAGCGGACTAGCGGGGGGCACCGGGGAGCTGTTTTTT. Residues: CASGLAGGTGELFF.

The CDR3 DNA follows: TGTGCCAGCAGTTACCGCGGGGATCAGCCCCAGCATTTT. Residues: CASSYRGDQPQHF. The chain couples TRBV6-2 or TRBV6-3 to TRBJ1-5; D not resolved. Germline loops: CDR1 MNHEY, CDR2 SVGEGT. The CDR3 has 13 amino acids. V gave up 2 bases and J gave up 5 bases, with 7 bases separating them.

The V and J genes are TRBV7-2 and TRBJ1-2, with 9 bases identical to TRBD1. In germline, CDR1 is SGHTA, CDR2 FQGNSA. J lost 7 bases, V lost 8 bases, and 5 bases had no gene match. The CDR3 is 12 amino acids. This CDR3 reads CASGTGFGGYTF. The CDR3 DNA is TGTGCCAGCGGGACAGGGTTTGGTGGCTACACCTTC.

This sequence joins TRBV9 and TRBJ1-2; TRBD1 matches 8 bases. Looked up from germline, CDR1 is SGDLS and CDR2 is YYNGEE. Losses at the gene ends were 4 bases for V and 6 bases for J; bases not matched to a gene: 5. This CDR3 has 13 residues. The DNA of the CDR3 is TGTGCCAGCAGCTCTTACAGGGGGGATGGCTACACCTTC. Protein product: CASSSYRGDGYTF.

The chain links TRBV25-1 to TRBJ1-2; 8 nucleotides agree with TRBD1. Germline V gene lookup returns CDR1 MGHDK and CDR2 SYGVNS. The CDR3 extends over 15 amino acids. The J segment lost 4 bases and the V segment lost 6 bases, leaving 10 bases of the junction unmatched. The CDR3 coding sequence is TGTGCCAGCAGCCTCGGACAGGGCGGGAGCTATGGCTACACCTTC. The encoded protein is CASSLGQGGSYGYTF.

The chain has TRBV15 and TRBJ2-5; TRBD2 matches at 7 bases. In germline, CDR1 is LNHNV, CDR2 YYDKDF (reference sequence). This CDR3 comprises 15 residues. V shed 1 base, J shed 2 bases, and the junction held 4 bases outside the gene matches. CDR3 sequence reads: CATSRAPSGQETQYF. The CDR3 DNA reads TGTGCCACCAGCAGAGCCCCTAGCGGTCAAGAGACCCAGTACTTC.

This clone is deemed large. The CDR3 DNA is TGCGCCAGCAGCCAAACCCATCAGGGGGTACCTGAAGCTTTCTTT. Its protein is CASSQTHQGVPEAFF. The chain joins TRBV4-1 to TRBJ1-1; 7 bases agree with TRBD1. The J segment lost 6 bases and the V segment lost 2 bases, leaving 9 bases of the junction unmatched. CDR3 length equals 15 residues. CDR1 MGHRA and CDR2 YSYEKL come from the germline V gene.

This chain links TRBV28 with TRBJ1-1, with D possibly being TRBD1 (5 bases). In germline, CDR1 is MDHEN, CDR2 SYDVKM. The V end lost 5 bases, the J end lost 0 bases, and 16 bases lay between the germline ends. The CDR3 consists of 16 residues. CDR3 residues: CASSPFLRQMNTEAFF. CDR3 DNA sequence: TGTGCCAGCAGTCCGTTCTTAAGACAGATGAACACTGAAGCTTTCTTT. Filled out from reference TRBV28 and TRBJ1-1, the complete variable domain reads DVKVTQSSRYLVKRTGEKVFLECVQDMDHENMFWYRQDPGLGLRLIYFSYDVKMKEKGDIPEGYSVSREKKERFSLILESASTNQTSMYLCASSPFLRQMNTEAFFGQGTRLTVV.

J is TRBJ2-3 and V is TRBV4-1, with 8 nucleotides matching TRBD2. Germline CDR1 is MGHRA and CDR2 is YSYEKL. The CDR3 spans 17 residues. V was pared by 4 bases and J by 1 base, with 10 bases of the junction left unmatched. The CDR3 nucleotides read TGCGCCAGCAGCCCCCCCGTAGCGGGACTTCGCACAGATACGCAGTATTTT. Encoded protein: CASSPPVAGLRTDTQYF.

This clone was found a few times. The J gene is TRBJ2-7, the V gene TRBV5-5, with D perhaps matching TRBD1 (6 bases). The V and J ends lost 0 bases and 5 bases respectively, with 12 bases between them. This CDR3 spans 14 amino acids. Germline V lookup: CDR1 SGHKS, CDR2 YYEKEE (reference sequence). The CDR3 coding sequence is TGTGCCAGCAGCTTGGAACAGGGTCGGCACGAGCAGTACTTC. Protein product: CASSLEQGRHEQYF.

The gene calls are TRBV5-6 and TRBJ1-2; D gene unclear. Trimming pared 0 bases from V and 4 bases from J, leaving 7 bases between. This CDR3 has 13 amino acids. Germline CDR1 and CDR2: SGHDT and YYEEEE. CDR3 sequence (DNA): TGTGCCAGCAGCTTGGCGCAGGTCTATGGCTACACCTTC. Protein: CASSLAQVYGYTF.

In this sample, this clone turned up once. The chain links TRBV30 to TRBJ1-2, with D possibly being TRBD1 (5 bases). Germline assignment: CDR1 GTSNPN and CDR2 SVGIG (reference sequence). Trimming pared 3 bases from V and 5 bases from J, leaving 19 bases between. This CDR3 is built from 15 residues. CDR3 DNA sequence: TGTGCCTGGAGGAATTTTCAGGGATCGAATTATGGCTACACCTTC. Amino acids: CAWRNFQGSNYGYTF.

The chain links TRBV11-2 to TRBJ2-7; 9 positions match TRBD2. Germline CDR1 SGHAT, CDR2 FQNNGV. J was trimmed by 2 bases and V by 3 bases; bases with no gene match: 8. CDR3 length: 16 residues. The DNA of the CDR3 is TGTGCCAGCAGCTTGATTAGCGGGGGCTTCACCTACGAGCAGTACTTC. As protein: CASSLISGGFTYEQYF.

The V and J genes are TRBV28 and TRBJ1-2; the match to TRBD1 covers 8 bases. The CDR3 runs 17 residues. Losses at the gene ends were 6 bases for V and 8 bases for J; bases not matched to a gene: 20. Germline V CDR1 and CDR2: MDHEN, SYDVKM. CDR3 loop: CASSPPKTGQGLSGYTF. DNA for the CDR3: TGTGCCAGCAGCCCCCCTAAAACCGGACAGGGCCTATCCGGCTACACCTTC.